The TCR beta chain under discussion was sequenced for a study of T cell repertoires in cytomegalovirus infection. For the study at large: TCR beta signatures that were public indicated CMV infection and matching HLA type.

Details on this clonotype: Its antigen remains unidentified.

This CDR3 spans 13 amino acids. The V end lost 7 bases, the J end lost 5 bases, and 11 bases lay between the germline ends. Germline V gene sequence: CDR1 MNHEY, CDR2 SVGEGT. Overall study findings and caveats: Clonotype analysis showed dominance of the ex vivo response by HLA-C-restricted CMV-specific TCR beta clonotypes. Summed frequency of shared TCR beta families picked out CMV carriers who also had the relevant HLA.

TCRdb fed the reads into MiXCR, producing one record per CDR3 protein. Of about 320,000 distinct CDR3 sequences listed, 9.5% are singletons. The sequenced sample consisted of PBMCs. This receptor was identified in a human donor in good health (CMV status not recorded). Some clones in this sample may be carry-over from other donors' samples. The chain has TRBV6-2 or TRBV6-3 and TRBJ1-4; D is unresolved. DNA of the CDR3: TGTGCCAGCAAGGCGTCGGGCAATGAAAAACTGTTTTTT. Protein product: CASKASGNEKLFF.